These T cell receptor beta chains were read from a single sample in a study of identical twins. TCRdb reprocessed the 5' RACE reads via MiXCR and lists one record per CDR3 protein. Of some 1,700,000 distinct CDR3 sequences listed, about 31% are singletons. Sequencing used cord blood. These receptors all stem from a newborn girl in good health. The CDR3 runs from the conserved cysteine through the conserved F or W. Clone size is given for some rows only: seen once, a few or many times, or a class if the clone is expanded.

v_gene: TRBV2; abundance: .; j_gene: TRBJ2-2; CDR3aa: CASNYGTVELFF
v_gene: TRBV6-5; abundance: few; j_gene: TRBJ1-1; CDR3aa: CASSPPFGGNTEAFF
v_gene: TRBV5-1; abundance: few; j_gene: TRBJ1-1; CDR3aa: CASRDGQMNTEAFF
v_gene: TRBV28; abundance: few; j_gene: TRBJ2-7; CDR3aa: CASSLLQALPYEQYF
v_gene: TRBV4-1; abundance: .; j_gene: TRBJ2-7; CDR3aa: CASKPITGVEEQYF
v_gene: TRBV12-3/TRBV12-4; abundance: few; j_gene: TRBJ1-4; CDR3aa: CASRLLAGTGTEKLFF
v_gene: TRBV18; abundance: few; j_gene: TRBJ1-2; CDR3aa: CASSPDLSTPYTF
v_gene: TRBV7-7; abundance: .; j_gene: TRBJ2-5; CDR3aa: CASSPHGRETQYF
v_gene: TRBV7-9; abundance: .; j_gene: TRBJ1-1; CDR3aa: CASSPPYSAFF
v_gene: TRBV27; abundance: .; j_gene: TRBJ2-1; CDR3aa: CASSSIAGPYNERFF
v_gene: TRBV29-1; abundance: many; j_gene: TRBJ2-1; CDR3aa: CSVERLAGAYNEQFF
v_gene: TRBV20-1; abundance: .; j_gene: TRBJ1-2; CDR3aa: CSALRDTRDSGAYGYTF
v_gene: TRBV12-5; abundance: few; j_gene: TRBJ2-1; CDR3aa: CASGFGTPNEQFF
v_gene: TRBV11-3; abundance: .; j_gene: TRBJ2-2; CDR3aa: CASSRTSGWNTGELFF
v_gene: TRBV28; abundance: .; j_gene: TRBJ2-7; CDR3aa: CATLVSSYEQYF
v_gene: TRBV20-1; abundance: few; j_gene: TRBJ1-4; CDR3aa: CSARGLIGARDRGRQRSEKLFF
v_gene: TRBV29-1; abundance: .; j_gene: TRBJ1-1; CDR3aa: CSVVGTRGPLSTEAFF
v_gene: TRBV27; abundance: .; j_gene: TRBJ1-5; CDR3aa: CASSLYMRGNQPQHF
v_gene: TRBV6-2/TRBV6-3; abundance: .; j_gene: TRBJ2-7; CDR3aa: CASSYGGTGTYEQYF
v_gene: TRBV7-9; abundance: .; j_gene: TRBJ2-4; CDR3aa: CASSLDELLAKNIQYF
v_gene: TRBV12-3/TRBV12-4; abundance: few; j_gene: TRBJ1-2; CDR3aa: CASSLRGQTPNYGYTF
v_gene: TRBV28; abundance: .; j_gene: TRBJ2-1; CDR3aa: CASSTARGYLSYEQFF
v_gene: TRBV27; abundance: few; j_gene: TRBJ1-5; CDR3aa: CASSPKGGYQPQHF
v_gene: TRBV11-1; abundance: .; j_gene: TRBJ2-1; CDR3aa: CASSLVDSPFNEQFF
v_gene: TRBV5-1; abundance: many; j_gene: TRBJ2-3; CDR3aa: CASSWGIAGRMDTQYF
v_gene: TRBV29-1; abundance: once; j_gene: .; CDR3aa: CSVGQNEQYF
v_gene: TRBV3-1; abundance: few; j_gene: TRBJ2-1; CDR3aa: CASSHPTGSYNEQFF
v_gene: TRBV7-2; abundance: .; j_gene: .; CDR3aa: CASSPGARDYEQYF
v_gene: TRBV12-3/TRBV12-4; abundance: .; j_gene: TRBJ1-2; CDR3aa: CASSLRDRGWSGYTF
v_gene: TRBV12-3/TRBV12-4; abundance: once; j_gene: TRBJ2-1; CDR3aa: CASSFSHYEQFF
v_gene: TRBV12-5; abundance: .; j_gene: TRBJ1-2; CDR3aa: CASGRDSRNYGYTF
v_gene: TRBV28; abundance: .; j_gene: TRBJ2-1; CDR3aa: CAGTDLGNEQFF
v_gene: TRBV30; abundance: .; j_gene: TRBJ2-2; CDR3aa: CALNLGAGELFF
v_gene: TRBV6-6; abundance: .; j_gene: TRBJ1-4; CDR3aa: CASSYSAGGAGGEKLFF
v_gene: TRBV20-1; abundance: .; j_gene: TRBJ1-5; CDR3aa: CSALRRVSNQPQHF
v_gene: TRBV7-2; abundance: .; j_gene: TRBJ1-5; CDR3aa: CASSLVGTGDNQPQHF
v_gene: TRBV29-1; abundance: .; j_gene: TRBJ2-1; CDR3aa: CSAGTGNVEQFF
v_gene: TRBV3-1; abundance: .; j_gene: TRBJ2-3; CDR3aa: CASRQRGGDDTQYF
v_gene: TRBV12-3/TRBV12-4; abundance: .; j_gene: TRBJ2-7; CDR3aa: CASSSLGGRVYEQYF
v_gene: TRBV19; abundance: .; j_gene: TRBJ2-3; CDR3aa: CASSGPIPDTQYF
v_gene: TRBV7-9; abundance: .; j_gene: TRBJ2-1; CDR3aa: CASRSVQTSSYNEQFF
v_gene: TRBV7-2; abundance: .; j_gene: TRBJ2-4; CDR3aa: CASSLLTGGGLQAKNIQYF
v_gene: TRBV4-1; abundance: .; j_gene: TRBJ2-3; CDR3aa: CASSQVGERTDTQYF
v_gene: TRBV7-2; abundance: many; j_gene: TRBJ2-1; CDR3aa: CASSLESLAGAYNEQFF
v_gene: TRBV2; abundance: many; j_gene: .; CDR3aa: CASSGRDRVNEQYF
v_gene: TRBV9; abundance: .; j_gene: TRBJ1-5; CDR3aa: CASSSDRGDSNQPQHF
v_gene: TRBV28; abundance: few; j_gene: TRBJ2-7; CDR3aa: CASSRTGPLYEQYF
v_gene: TRBV5-1; abundance: .; j_gene: TRBJ2-6; CDR3aa: CASSLVGWAASGANVLTF
v_gene: TRBV20-1; abundance: .; j_gene: .; CDR3aa: CSANKIPGTVFYEQYF
v_gene: TRBV6-1; abundance: .; j_gene: TRBJ1-6; CDR3aa: CASTQGNSPLHF
v_gene: TRBV27; abundance: .; j_gene: TRBJ2-7; CDR3aa: CANTRDYKRWDEQYF
v_gene: TRBV5-1; abundance: .; j_gene: TRBJ1-1; CDR3aa: CASSLGRGDRRDMNTEAFF
v_gene: TRBV24-1; abundance: many; j_gene: TRBJ1-2; CDR3aa: CATSDGTDYGYTF